This T cell receptor (beta chain) was obtained from a study of blood T cell repertoires in COVID-19. Study details: Some COVID-19 samples were acute and others convalescent; all came from the United States, Italy and Spain. PBMCs, B-cell-depleted T cells, or T cells were the source of the cDNA or gDNA that made up the material.

Profiled with immunoSEQ multiplex PCR; TCRdb holds only in-frame clones, not every one. The repertoire holds 90,000 to 130,000 clones, around four fifths seen once, with 6.5% to 10% in the top ten. The germline V gene encodes CDR1 LNHDA and CDR2 SQIVND (reference sequence). The CDR3 spans 14 residues. V was trimmed by 9 bases and J by 4 bases, leaving 16 bases between them. The TCR was taken from a man between 65 and 85 years old with acute or convalescent COVID-19. What was sequenced was peripheral blood. V usage is TRBV19 and J usage is TRBJ1-5; perhaps TRBD1 as D (5 bases). CDR3 amino acids: CASRVSLSNQPQHF. DNA of the CDR3: TGTGCCAGCAGGGTTTCTCTTTCGAATCAGCCCCAGCATTTT. Combining the CDR3 with reference TRBV19 and TRBJ1-5 gives the whole variable domain DGGITQSPKYLFRKEGQNVTLSCEQNLNHDAMYWYRQDPGQGLRLIYYSQIVNDFQKGDIAEGYSVSREKKESFPLTVTSAQKNPTAFYLCASRVSLSNQPQHFGDGTRLSIL.